These 18 T cell receptor beta chains were all obtained from the same sample, sequenced in a study of cytomegalovirus exposure and HLA in healthy donors. Method: immunoSEQ multiplex PCR; TCRdb's copy keeps in-frame clones and lacks some. This table has more than 200,000 clones, 90% appearing once. Sequenced: PBMCs. All receptors derive from a woman aged 25 to 39 in good health and CMV-seronegative.

This clone occurred a few times. The chain links TRBV2 to TRBJ2-7, with 9 bases that match TRBD1. The ends lost 7 bases at V and 5 bases at J; junction bases unmatched: 6. The CDR3 runs to 13 residues. CDR1 is SNHLY, CDR2 FYNNEI, per germline. CDR3 sequence: CASTTTGGNEQYF. DNA for the CDR3: TGTGCCAGCACTACCACAGGGGGCAACGAGCAGTACTTC.

This sequence joins TRBV5-4 and TRBJ2-1; 9 positions agree with TRBD1. J was trimmed by 4 bases and V by 0 bases; bases with no gene match: 5. Per germline, CDR1 SGHNT and CDR2 YYREEE (reference sequence). This CDR3 contains 16 residues. CDR3 sequence (DNA): TGTGCCAGCAGCTTGGGGGGACAGGGAGGGTACAATGAGCAGTTCTTC. The encoded protein is CASSLGGQGGYNEQFF.

V is TRBV28 and J is TRBJ1-2; no clear D. Trimming pared 9 bases from V and 7 bases from J, leaving 15 bases between. Germline V gene sequence: CDR1 MDHEN, CDR2 SYDVKM. The CDR3 has 12 residues. In DNA, the CDR3 is TGTGCCAGTTCGTCAGGCGGGTCTGGCTACACCTTC. Translated, it gives CASSSGGSGYTF.

This CDR3 reads CSVTGQGNYGYTF. In DNA form, the CDR3 reads TGCAGCGTTACAGGGCAGGGTAACTATGGCTACACCTTC. The J gene is TRBJ1-2, the V gene TRBV29-1, with a possible D match to TRBD1 (6 bases). V lost 5 bases to trimming and J lost 1 base, with 11 bases between them. Germline loops: CDR1 SQVTM, CDR2 ANQGSEA. The CDR3 sequence is 13 residues long.

V gene TRBV27 combines with J gene TRBJ2-7, with D possibly TRBD1 on 6 matching bases. Germline V gene lookup returns CDR1 MNHEY and CDR2 SMNVEV (reference sequence). This CDR3 is built from 16 residues. Trimming removed 2 bases from V and 0 bases from J, with 14 bases in between. CDR3 in amino acids: CASSLRAGANSYEQYF. DNA of the CDR3: TGTGCCAGCAGTTTACGGGCAGGGGCGAACTCCTACGAGCAGTACTTC.

This clone showed up just once. The chain uses TRBV11-2 and TRBJ2-7, with TRBD2 matching over 14 bases. The CDR3 length is 16 residues. CDR1 is SGHAT, CDR2 FQNNGV, per germline. The junction had 5 bases not matched to a gene; V was cut back by 1 base and J by 6 bases. The CDR3 is CASSLGWGLAGVEQYF. As DNA, the CDR3 is TGTGCCAGCAGCTTAGGGTGGGGACTAGCGGGAGTCGAGCAGTACTTC.

J is TRBJ2-2 and V is TRBV7-3; D call uncertain. The CDR3 length is 15 residues. The V gene lost 0 bases and the J gene lost 4 bases, with 9 bases spanning the gap. Germline V CDR1 and CDR2: SGHTA, FQGTGA. The CDR3 DNA is TGTGCCAGCAGCTTAACGGCCCCGAGCACCGGGGAGCTGTTTTTT. Amino acids: CASSLTAPSTGELFF.

This clone showed up just a few times. This chain connects TRBV9 to TRBJ2-5; D is perhaps TRBD1 (6 bases). The CDR3 totals 15 residues. V lost 1 base, J lost 5 bases, and 15 bases lay in between. CDR1 SGDLS and CDR2 YYNGEE come from the germline V gene. The CDR3 region is CASSVYGQSGETQYF. In nucleotides, the CDR3 is TGTGCCAGCAGCGTATATGGACAGTCTGGGGAGACCCAGTACTTC.

CDR3 loop: CASSPSGLSGGEQFF. The CDR3 DNA reads as TGTGCCAGCAGCCCAAGCGGTCTCAGTGGGGGTGAGCAGTTCTTC. The V gene is TRBV7-3, the J gene TRBJ2-1; the D gene could be TRBD1 or TRBD2 (5 bases each). Germline V lookup: CDR1 SGHTA, CDR2 FQGTGA. Trimming shortened V by 5 bases and J by 9 bases, and 20 bases separated the two germline ends. The CDR3 has 15 residues.

This CDR3 is CASSVGTGVYNEQFF. DNA of the CDR3: TGTGCCAGCAGCGTTGGGACAGGGGTTTACAATGAGCAGTTCTTC. The J gene is TRBJ2-1, the V gene TRBV9; the match to TRBD1 covers 10 bases. From germline, CDR1 is SGDLS and CDR2 YYNGEE. Losses at the gene ends were 2 bases for V and 4 bases for J; bases not matched to a gene: 3. This CDR3 has 15 residues.

The CDR3 here is CASSSGTSGIQNTGELFF. CDR3 in DNA: TGTGCCAGCAGCTCAGGAACTAGCGGGATCCAGAACACCGGGGAGCTGTTTTTT. The gene calls are TRBV7-2 and TRBJ2-2, with 10 bases lining up with TRBD2. Germline V gene lookup returns CDR1 SGHTA and CDR2 FQGNSA. CDR3 length: 18 amino acids. The V and J ends lost 4 bases and 1 base, in that order; junction bases with no gene match: 9.

The chain uses TRBV10-3 and TRBJ2-5, with D unresolved. There are 12 residues in the CDR3. CDR1 and CDR2 from the germline V gene are ENHRY and SYGVKD. V lost 10 bases and J lost 4, with 13 bases in between. CDR3 in amino acids: CATEDGSETQYF. The CDR3 DNA reads as TGTGCCACCGAGGACGGATCAGAGACCCAGTACTTC.

This chain uses TRBV11-3 with TRBJ2-7; unclear D gene. Germline V gene data show CDR1 as SGHNT and CDR2 as YENEEA. The ends were cut back, 5 bases at V and 0 bases at J, with 14 bases in the middle. This CDR3 region has 15 residues. CDR3 DNA sequence: TGTGCCAGCAGCCCTCTCAACTCTCCCTCCTACGAGCAGTACTTC. This codes for CASSPLNSPSYEQYF.

The chain joins TRBV10-3 to TRBJ2-5, with 11 bases fitting TRBD2. V trimming: 4 bases; J trimming: 5 bases; junction bases outside the gene matches: 9. CDR1 is ENHRY and CDR2 is SYGVKD in the germline V gene. This CDR3 has 16 residues. The CDR3, as DNA: TGTGCCATCAGTGGAGAACTAGCGGGAGTTGACGAGACCCAGTACTTC. This codes for CAISGELAGVDETQYF.

The chain joins TRBV6-6 to TRBJ2-7; no clear D gene. The CDR3 is 12 residues long. Germline CDR1 MNHNY, CDR2 SVGAGI (reference sequence). V was trimmed by 4 bases and J by 0 bases, leaving 4 bases between them. The CDR3 sequence is CASSLASYEQYF. CDR3 bases: TGTGCCAGCAGTTTAGCCTCCTACGAGCAGTACTTC.

The rearrangement joins TRBV7-9 to TRBJ2-7; a possible D gene is TRBD2 (5 bases). The CDR3 contains 12 residues. CDR1 SEHNR and CDR2 FQNEAQ come from the germline V gene (reference sequence). Deletions cut 11 bases from V and 4 bases from J, with 15 bases between. In nucleotides, the CDR3 is TGTGCCTCGGCCGTGGGAGTATACGAGCAGTACTTC. Translated: CASAVGVYEQYF.

The chain uses TRBV19 and TRBJ2-3; 12 bases map to TRBD2. Trimming removed 5 bases from V and 2 bases from J; junction bases left unmatched: 5. CDR3 length: 16 residues. Germline loops: CDR1 LNHDA, CDR2 SQIVND (reference sequence). The CDR3 loop reads CASSGGLAGLTDTQYF. The DNA for the CDR3 is TGTGCCAGTAGTGGAGGACTAGCGGGGCTCACAGATACGCAGTATTTT.

V and J are TRBV9 and TRBJ2-1; D remains unclear. V lost 3 bases to trimming and J lost 8 bases, with 9 bases between them. CDR3 size: 12 residues. Germline V gene lookup returns CDR1 SGDLS and CDR2 YYNGEE. Written as DNA, the CDR3 is TGTGCCAGCAGCGGGTCTGGCTATGAGCAGTTCTTC. It yields the protein CASSGSGYEQFF.